Listed here are 5 T cell receptor beta chains from one sample, sequenced in a study of control samples from healthy donors and cancer patients. Measured with immunoSEQ multiplex PCR; TCRdb has only the in-frame clones, and not every one. Among some 95,000 clones listed, around 90% were seen once. What was sequenced was blood. These receptors came from a man aged 30-40 years in good health.

The rearrangement links TRBV24-1 to TRBJ1-2; 7 positions agree with TRBD1. Germline V CDR1 and CDR2: KGHDR, SFDVKD. The CDR3 loop spans 14 amino acids. Unmatched junction bases numbered 2, after V lost 0 bases and J lost 5 bases. The CDR3 reads CATSDLGQDYGYTF. The CDR3 coding sequence is TGTGCCACCAGTGATTTGGGACAGGATTATGGCTACACCTTC.

The chain combines TRBV5-1 with TRBJ2-1; TRBD1 is a possible D gene (5 bases). Germline CDR1 is SGHRS and CDR2 is YFSETQ. CDR3 length equals 14 residues. V was shortened by 4 bases and J by 4 bases, with 12 bases between the two germline ends. The DNA for the CDR3 is TGCGCCAGCAGCCTTGCACAGGAATACAATGAGCAGTTCTTC. It codes for CASSLAQEYNEQFF.

This sequence joins TRBV5-6 and TRBJ2-7; D ambiguous. Germline values: CDR1 SGHDT, CDR2 YYEEEE. V dropped 2 bases and J dropped 5 bases, with 11 bases sitting between them. The CDR3 consists of 13 residues. CDR3 sequence reads: CASSLWASDEQYF. The DNA for the CDR3 is TGTGCCAGCAGCTTATGGGCGAGCGACGAGCAGTACTTC.

The V call is TRBV6-4, the J call TRBJ2-7, with a weak D call TRBD1 (6 bases). Germline V gene sequence: CDR1 MRHNA, CDR2 SNTAGT. The CDR3 contains 15 residues. V lost 7 bases to trimming and J lost 0 bases, with 16 bases between them. The CDR3 DNA reads as TGTGCCAGCATTCCAAGACAGGAGAGCTCCTACGAGCAGTACTTC. This sequence encodes CASIPRQESSYEQYF.

The genes are TRBV10-2 and TRBJ2-7; 7 positions match TRBD2. V trimming: 3 bases; J trimming: 0 bases; junction bases outside the gene matches: 14. The CDR3 runs to 18 residues. Germline V gene data show CDR1 as WSHSY and CDR2 as SAAADI. This chain's CDR3 is CASSDKQGLETTSYEQYF. The CDR3 region has the DNA TGCGCCAGCAGTGATAAACAAGGACTAGAGACGACCTCCTACGAGCAGTACTTC.